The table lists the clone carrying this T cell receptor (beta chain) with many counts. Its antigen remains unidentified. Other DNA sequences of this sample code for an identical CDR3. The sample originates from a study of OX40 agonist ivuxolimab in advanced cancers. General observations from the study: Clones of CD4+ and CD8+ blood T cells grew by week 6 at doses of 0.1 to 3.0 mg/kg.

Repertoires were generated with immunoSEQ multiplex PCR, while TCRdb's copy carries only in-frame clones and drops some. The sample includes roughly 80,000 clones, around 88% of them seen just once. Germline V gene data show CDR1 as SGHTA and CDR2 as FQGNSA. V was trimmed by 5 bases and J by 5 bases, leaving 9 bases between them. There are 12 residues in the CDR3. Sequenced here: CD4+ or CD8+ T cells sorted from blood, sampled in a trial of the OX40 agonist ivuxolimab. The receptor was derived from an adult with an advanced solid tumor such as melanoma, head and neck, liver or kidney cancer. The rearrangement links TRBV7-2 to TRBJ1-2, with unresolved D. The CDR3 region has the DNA TGTGCCAGCAGCACGGGAGCTTATGGCTACACCTTC. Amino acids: CASSTGAYGYTF.